This T cell receptor (beta chain) was recorded in a study of cytomegalovirus exposure and HLA in healthy donors. Comment on this clone: Its matching antigen is unknown.

The PCR ran on 60 Vbeta and 13 Jbeta primers. The data were produced by immunoSEQ multiplex PCR, yet TCRdb's version contains in-frame clones alone and is incomplete. The table lists about 78,000 clones, 60% to 80% of them singletons. Study findings and constraints: There were reportedly fewer N-insertions in an Asian-associated ancestry cluster than the approximately 600-donor mean, in a later analysis. Association with HLA alleles at 0.05 false discovery rate was found for 15,000 to 20,000 TCR beta sequences in a later analysis. Productive status was seen about 87% or about 30% of the time for most TCR beta V segments in an earlier analysis. According to reports, the classifier identified cytomegalovirus status with high specificity and sensitivity.

The CDR3 runs to 14 residues. Germline-derived CDR1 and CDR2 are MNHEY and SMNVEV (reference sequence). V was pared by 6 bases and J by 3 bases, with 7 bases of the junction left unmatched. The sample was PBMCs. The TCR comes from a woman in her fifties or sixties in good health and CMV-seropositive. V and J are TRBV27 and TRBJ2-7; 8 bases match TRBD2. The CDR3, as DNA: TGTGCCAGCAGCGGCAGCGGGGGCCTCTACGAGCAGTACTTC. It codes for CASSGSGGLYEQYF.